This paragraph covers one T cell receptor beta chain sequence. Trimming stripped 1 base from V and 3 bases from J, with 7 bases between. Per the germline V gene, CDR1 is SGHVS and CDR2 is FQNEAQ. CDR3 size: 13 residues. This entry belongs to a study of PD-1 blockade in classical Hodgkin lymphoma. The repertoire was sequenced with immunoSEQ multiplex PCR; TCRdb's copy has only in-frame clones and lacks some. The sample lists about 20,000 clones; roughly 82% were seen once. Time point described: cycle 4 day 1 (C4D1), after less than 7 weeks of nivolumab. Every single patient, without exception, relapsed after autologous stem cell transplantation, and brentuximab vedotin exposure varied. Applied to thawed PBMCs, magnetic negative selection was the method used to isolate CD8+ T cells.

This TCR was recovered from a human donor with classical Hodgkin lymphoma. The sample was CD8+ T cells from blood, taken before the fourth cycle of nivolumab. The chain recombines TRBV7-8 with TRBJ2-7; D gene uncertain. Here the CDR3 DNA reads TGTGCCAGCAGCTTAGGAGGTTTCTACGAGCAGTACTTC. Translating it yields CASSLGGFYEQYF. Full variable domain (rest looked up from reference TRBV7-8 and TRBJ2-7): GAGVSQSPRYKVAKRGQDVALRCDPISGHVSLFWYQQALGQGPEFLTYFQNEAQLDKSGLPSDRFFAERPEGSVSTLKIQRTQQEDSAVYLCASSLGGFYEQYFGPGTRLTVT.